These 22 T cell receptor beta chains originate from one sample sequenced in a study of blood T cell repertoires in COVID-19 (dated by TCRdb to the early 2020s). The library was obtained by the immunoSEQ multiplex PCR assay. This is the immuneACCESS table as TCRdb keeps it, with only in-frame sequences that have V and J called. A part of the clones is gone; compared with another copy, unresolved V genes explain less than half, and the rest is unexplained. A total of more than 150,000 clones appear in this sample, approximately 80% of them only once. 0.45% to 0.6% of the sample is in the top ten clones. Specimen: peripheral blood. Receptor source: a man aged 55 to 70 with acute or convalescent COVID-19.

The chain has TRBV4-1 and TRBJ1-2; maybe TRBD1 (5 bases). V lost 2 bases, J lost 4 bases, and 17 bases lay in between. This CDR3 spans 16 amino acids. Germline loops: CDR1 MGHRA, CDR2 YSYEKL. For the CDR3, the DNA is TGCGCCAGCAGCCAATCCCCGGGACTGCTGGGCTATGGCTACACCTTC. Protein: CASSQSPGLLGYGYTF.

This rearrangement joins TRBV24-1 to TRBJ1-3; no clear D gene. V was pared by 3 bases and J by 3 bases, with 17 bases between. The CDR3 is made up of 17 amino acids. Looked up from germline, CDR1 is KGHDR and CDR2 is SFDVKD. The CDR3 bases are TGTGCCACCAGTGATAGTAATGCGGCGCGAAGTGGAAACACCATATATTTT. Translating gives CATSDSNAARSGNTIYF.

The chain joins TRBV19 to TRBJ2-1, with TRBD1 identical over 11 bases. CDR1 is LNHDA and CDR2 is SQIVND in the germline V gene (reference sequence). The junction had 12 bases not matched to a gene; V was cut back by 5 bases and J by 12 bases. The CDR3 has 15 amino acids. CDR3 region: CASSPPLGTGGRQFF. CDR3 DNA: TGTGCCAGTAGTCCTCCTCTAGGGACAGGGGGTCGGCAGTTCTTC.

The chain joins TRBV14 to TRBJ2-7; D unresolved. Trimming shortened V by 1 base and J by 3 bases, and 7 bases separated the two germline ends. Germline V gene data show CDR1 as SGHDN and CDR2 as FVKESK. This CDR3 spans 13 amino acids. The CDR3 here is CASSQGNFYEQYF. The CDR3 DNA is TGTGCCAGCAGCCAAGGTAACTTCTACGAGCAGTACTTC.

This clone was seen a few times. The CDR3 protein is CASRRLIENTEAFF. The CDR3 region has the DNA TGTGCCAGCAGGAGACTGATTGAGAACACTGAAGCTTTCTTT. The rearrangement joins TRBV27 to TRBJ1-1; D remains unclear. Deletions cut 6 bases from V and 1 base from J, with 12 bases between. Germline lookup yields CDR1 MNHEY and CDR2 SMNVEV (reference sequence). CDR3 length: 14 amino acids.

The chain joins TRBV9 to TRBJ2-5; 9 nucleotides agree with TRBD2. The CDR3 sequence is 16 residues long. Germline V CDR1 and CDR2: SGDLS, YYNGEE. Losses at the gene ends were 0 bases for V and 2 bases for J; bases not matched to a gene: 5. The CDR3 coding sequence is TGTGCCAGCAGCGTAGCGGGCGCGGGGGGGCAAGAGACCCAGTACTTC. Translation gives CASSVAGAGGQETQYF.

V is TRBV6-2 or TRBV6-3 and J is TRBJ2-1, with D tentatively TRBD1 (6 bases). CDR3 size: 14 residues. Trimming pared 5 bases from V and 5 bases from J, leaving 13 bases between. Germline CDR1 reads MNHEY; CDR2 reads SVGEGT. This CDR3 is CASSPMGAHNEQFF. DNA for the CDR3: TGTGCCAGCAGTCCCATGGGGGCCCACAATGAGCAGTTCTTC.

The chain links TRBV9 to TRBJ1-1, with 9 bases fitting TRBD1. CDR1 SGDLS and CDR2 YYNGEE come from the germline V gene. This CDR3 contains 14 residues. V was pared by 2 bases and J by 4 bases, with 3 bases of the junction left unmatched. For the CDR3, the DNA is TGTGCCAGCAGCGTCGGACAGGGGCCCACTGAAGCTTTCTTT. Translation gives CASSVGQGPTEAFF.

The chain joins TRBV12-5 to TRBJ1-1; the D gene is possibly TRBD1 (6 bases). The germline CDR1 and CDR2 sequences are LGHNT and FRNRAP. The CDR3 spans 16 residues. Trimming stripped 5 bases from V and 1 base from J, with 17 bases between. The CDR3 sequence is CASGLVRGHQNTEAFF. The CDR3 coding sequence is TGTGCTAGTGGTCTTGTTCGGGGACATCAGAACACTGAAGCTTTCTTT. The full variable domain, completed using reference TRBV12-5 and TRBJ1-1, is DARVTQTPRHKVTEMGQEVTMRCQPILGHNTVFWYRQTMMQGLELLAYFRNRAPLDDSGMPKDRFSAEMPDATLATLKIQPSEPRDSAVYFCASGLVRGHQNTEAFFGQGTRLTVV.

Here the CDR3 reads CASSPHTNTEAFF. The CDR3 nucleotides are TGTGCCAGCAGCCCCCACACGAACACTGAAGCTTTCTTT. The chain is built from TRBV9 and TRBJ1-1; no definite D call. CDR1 SGDLS and CDR2 YYNGEE come from the germline V gene. V was trimmed by 4 bases and J by 1 base, leaving 8 bases between them. The CDR3 spans 13 residues.

The chain is built from TRBV28 and TRBJ2-4, with D perhaps TRBD2 (6 bases). Deletions cut 1 base from V and 6 bases from J, with 10 bases between. From germline, CDR1 is MDHEN and CDR2 SYDVKM. CDR3 size: 14 residues. DNA for the CDR3: TGTGCCAGCAGTTTATTGCGGGACCCAAACATTCAGTACTTC. Protein: CASSLLRDPNIQYF.

This clone was detected once. The chain is built from TRBV5-1 and TRBJ1-2; 8 nucleotides align to TRBD1. The CDR3 is made up of 15 amino acids. V was clipped by 0 bases and J by 4 bases; unmatched bases: 5. Germline CDR1 reads SGHRS; CDR2 reads YFSETQ. The CDR3 sequence is CASSLDGTGGYGYTF. DNA of the CDR3: TGCGCCAGCAGCTTGGATGGGACAGGCGGCTATGGCTACACCTTC.

This clone was counted between two and nine times. This rearrangement joins TRBV12-3 or TRBV12-4 to TRBJ1-1, with no clear D. Trimming took 1 base from V and 7 from J, leaving 10 bases between them. The CDR3 runs to 13 residues. This CDR3 is CASSLGENGEAFF. The CDR3 nucleotides are TGTGCCAGCAGTTTAGGGGAGAACGGTGAAGCTTTCTTT.

The CDR3 nucleotides are TGTGCCAGCTCACGCTTCGACAGGGGCGGCTATGGCTACACCTTC. It is translated as CASSRFDRGGYGYTF. The chain combines TRBV18 with TRBJ1-2; TRBD1 agrees at 8 bases. CDR1 and CDR2 from the germline V gene are KGHSH and LQKENI. V shed 4 bases and J 4 bases; nucleotides not matched to a gene: 8. The CDR3 runs to 15 residues.

As for this clone: At one end, the junction sequence differs from germline, possibly due to a read error. The J gene is TRBJ2-5, the V gene TRBV7-7; tentative D call: TRBD2 (5 bases). Germline-derived CDR1 and CDR2 are SSHAT and FNYEAQ (reference sequence). This CDR3 has 14 amino acids. The CDR3 DNA reads TGTGCTAGCAGCTTGGGCGGGTGGAAAGAGACCCAGTACTTC. Translating it yields CASSLGGWKETQYF.

This chain connects TRBV7-9 to TRBJ2-4; D is perhaps TRBD2 (6 bases). The V gene lost 1 base and the J gene lost 6 bases, with 13 bases spanning the gap. The CDR3 sequence is 15 residues long. CDR1 and CDR2 from the germline V gene are SEHNR and FQNEAQ (reference sequence). DNA of the CDR3: TGTGCCAGCAGCTTAGAGGGCTTAGCGGTAAACATTCAGTACTTC. Translated, it gives CASSLEGLAVNIQYF.

The chain employs TRBV11-2 and TRBJ2-7, with D unresolved. V shed 2 bases and J shed 3 bases, with 11 bases lying between them. Germline lookup yields CDR1 SGHAT and CDR2 FQNNGV. The CDR3 length is 14 residues. For the CDR3, the DNA is TGTGCCAGCAGCTTACTACCTCGCGACTACGAGCAGTACTTC. Translating gives CASSLLPRDYEQYF.

The V gene is TRBV2, the J gene TRBJ2-6; tentative D call: TRBD1 (6 bases). V lost 8 bases and J 4 bases, leaving 15 bases between the germline ends. Germline CDR1 reads SNHLY; CDR2 reads FYNNEI. The CDR3 has 15 residues. DNA of the CDR3: TGTGCCAGCCAGGACAGTTTTCTGGGGGCCAACGTCCTGACTTTC. Its protein is CASQDSFLGANVLTF.

The J gene is TRBJ2-1, the V gene TRBV6-5; D is ambiguous. The CDR3 runs 15 residues. Trimming removed 7 bases from V and 9 bases from J, with 22 bases in between. CDR1 is MNHEY, CDR2 SVGAGI, per germline. CDR3 sequence: CASTLSSSLDTEQFF. The CDR3 DNA is TGTGCCAGCACCCTTTCTAGTAGCTTGGATACTGAGCAGTTCTTC.

This rearrangement joins TRBV5-1 to TRBJ2-3; D gene unclear. V dropped 4 bases and J dropped 6 bases, with 15 bases sitting between them. The germline V gene has CDR1 SGHRS and CDR2 YFSETQ. CDR3 length: 14 residues. CDR3 in amino acids: CASSGGNNGDTQYF. CDR3 bases: TGCGCCAGCAGCGGCGGAAACAACGGGGATACGCAGTATTTT.

The chain is built from TRBV11-2 and TRBJ1-1; 9 bases agree with TRBD1. CDR1 and CDR2 (germline): SGHAT, FQNNGV. V lost 5 bases to trimming and J lost 3 bases; unmatched junction nucleotides: 4. This CDR3 region has 14 residues. The CDR3 DNA follows: TGTGCCAGCAGCCAAAACAGGGGGCACACTGAAGCTTTCTTT. Amino acid sequence: CASSQNRGHTEAFF. The whole variable domain, filled in from reference TRBV11-2 and TRBJ1-1, reads EAGVAQSPRYKIIEKRQSVAFWCNPISGHATLYWYQQILGQGPKLLIQFQNNGVVDDSQLPKDRFSAERLKGVDSTLKIQPAKLEDSAVYLCASSQNRGHTEAFFGQGTRLTVV.

DNA for the CDR3: TGTGCCAGCACTATACCGGGGGAGACCCAGTACTTC. Translation gives CASTIPGETQYF. The V and J genes are TRBV28 and TRBJ2-5, with D perhaps TRBD2 (5 bases). This CDR3 has 12 residues. V lost 7 bases, J lost 5 bases, and 11 bases lay in between. CDR1 MDHEN and CDR2 SYDVKM come from the germline V gene.